The T cell receptor beta chain under discussion was sequenced for a study of beta chain features in type 1 diabetes. General study points: In type 1 diabetes patients, VDJ junctions had fewer insertions; deletions at these junctions were more frequent.

Remarks on this clone: Its antigen remains unidentified.

Between the trimmed V and J ends, which lost 5 bases and 5 bases, there was a span of 7 bases. Germline CDR1 is SGHVS and CDR2 is FNYEAQ. The CDR3 has 12 amino acids. Stem cell-like memory, regulatory, central memory and naive CD4+ cells were sorted via CD45RO/CCR7/CD25/CD127/CD95/CD27. The isolated RNA, all of it, was reverse transcribed, so expressed TCRB transcripts were what got sequenced. Regulatory, naive and central memory T cell samples averaged approximately 3.5 million reads. Only in-frame clones appear in the TCRdb table, and some are missing; sequencing was by immunoSEQ multiplex PCR. This table holds 250,000 to 350,000 clones, 14% found once.

The TCR sequence derives from a man aged 25-40 years in good health. Sequencing was done on a sample of central memory CD4+ T cells from blood. The chain employs TRBV7-6 and TRBJ1-5; D gene unclear. The CDR3 sequence is CASSTADQPQHF. CDR3 DNA sequence: TGTGCCAGCAGCACAGCGGATCAGCCCCAGCATTTT.